This T cell receptor beta chain was observed in a study of identical twins' blood T cells. Looking at the study overall: About six alpha and roughly 6 beta libraries together yielded 50 million to 65 million reads.

Original processing methods: Per-library CDR3 reads ranged about 2 to 4 million; clonotypes, ~95,000 to ~500,000. TCRdb re-derived calls from the 5' RACE reads in MiXCR, one entry per CDR3 protein. TCRdb, not the original authors, processed these V and J calls. The table has about 370,000 distinct CDR3 sequences, over 25% seen once. The CDR3 has 10 amino acids. The germline V gene encodes CDR1 SQVTM and CDR2 ANQGSEA. Trimming pared 7 bases from V and 7 bases from J, leaving 8 bases between. To note about this clonotype: Its cognate antigen is unknown.

Overall study findings and caveats: V gene usage reportedly matched far better within twin pairs than unrelated donors. Shared environment remains a possible cause of twin similarity.

The chain is built from TRBV29-1 and TRBJ1-5; tentative D call: TRBD1 (5 bases). Material for sequencing was PBMCs. The source is a woman aged 18 to 55 in good health. The CDR3 reads CSGTGQPQHF. The CDR3 region has the DNA TGCAGCGGAACAGGACAGCCCCAGCATTTT.